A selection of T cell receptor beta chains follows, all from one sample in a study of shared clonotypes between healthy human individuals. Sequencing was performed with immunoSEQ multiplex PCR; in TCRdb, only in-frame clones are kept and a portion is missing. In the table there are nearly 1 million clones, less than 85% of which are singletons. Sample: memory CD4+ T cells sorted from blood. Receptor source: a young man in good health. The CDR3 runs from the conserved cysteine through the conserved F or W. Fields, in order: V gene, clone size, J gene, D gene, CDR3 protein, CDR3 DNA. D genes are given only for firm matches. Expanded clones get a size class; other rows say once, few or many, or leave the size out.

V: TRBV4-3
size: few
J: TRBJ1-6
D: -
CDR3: CASSQQSNSPLHF
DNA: TGCGCCAGCAGCCAACAGAGTAATTCACCCCTCCACTTT

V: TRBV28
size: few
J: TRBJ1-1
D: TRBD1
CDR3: CASTTHGTGAFF
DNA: TGTGCCAGCACCACCCATGGGACAGGGGCTTTCTTT

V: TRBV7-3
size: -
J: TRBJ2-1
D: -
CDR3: CASSEQGNEQFF
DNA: TGTGCCAGCAGCGAACAGGGAAATGAGCAGTTCTTC

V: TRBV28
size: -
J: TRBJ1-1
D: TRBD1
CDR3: CASSLGQGAVEAFF
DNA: TGTGCCAGCAGTTTAGGACAGGGGGCGGTTGAAGCTTTCTTT

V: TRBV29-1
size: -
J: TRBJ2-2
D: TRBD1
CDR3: CSVSPNRGTGELFF
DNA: TGCAGCGTTTCTCCCAACAGGGGCACCGGGGAGCTGTTTTTT

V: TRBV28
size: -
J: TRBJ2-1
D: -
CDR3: CASSWGPYNEQFF
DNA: TGTGCCAGCAGTTGGGGGCCCTACAATGAGCAGTTCTTC

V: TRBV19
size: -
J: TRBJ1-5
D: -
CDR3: CASSIEGGQPQHF
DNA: TGTGCCAGTAGTATAGAAGGGGGTCAGCCCCAGCATTTT

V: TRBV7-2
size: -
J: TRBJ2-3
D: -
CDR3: CASSLAGGDTQYF
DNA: TGTGCCAGCAGCTTAGCGGGAGGAGATACGCAGTATTTT

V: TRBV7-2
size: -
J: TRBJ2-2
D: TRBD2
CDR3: CASSLFTGGLTGELFF
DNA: TGTGCCAGCAGCTTATTTACGGGAGGGTTAACCGGGGAGCTGTTTTTT

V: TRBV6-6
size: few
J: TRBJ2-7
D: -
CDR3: CASSEPIGEQYF
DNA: TGTGCCAGCAGCGAACCTATAGGGGAGCAGTACTTC